This TCR beta chain is from a study of T cells in Graves' hyperthyroidism and ophthalmopathy. At least ten counts were recorded for this clonotype. Diagnosing involved the use of clinical symptoms, serum thyroxine and TRAb, thyroid ultrasound and orbital computed tomography. Amplified TCR beta CDR3 regions came from RNA transcripts. TCR CDR3 regions were first amplified by RT-PCR with HTBI primers. TCRdb used MiXCR to reprocess the multiplex PCR reads, holding one entry per CDR3 protein. The data show over 350,000 distinct CDR3 sequences, less than 20% seen once. This CDR3 is 15 amino acids long. The ends were cut back, 1 base at V and 5 bases at J, with 11 bases in the middle. Germline loops: CDR1 LGHDT, CDR2 YNNKEL (reference sequence).

Source material: blood. The receptor's source is a man younger than 30 with Graves' ophthalmopathy. The V and J genes are TRBV3-1 and TRBJ2-2; D possibly corresponds to TRBD1 (6 bases). Written as DNA, the CDR3 is TGTGCCAGCAGCCAAGGGACAGTTGTTACCGGGGAGCTGTTTTTT. It encodes CASSQGTVVTGELFF. The complete variable domain, with remaining parts taken from reference TRBV3-1 and TRBJ2-2, reads DTAVSQTPKYLVTQMGNDKSIKCEQNLGHDTMYWYKQDSKKFLKIMFSYNNKELIINETVPNRFSPKSPDKAHLNLHINSLELGDSAVYFCASSQGTVVTGELFFGEGSRLTVL.